Below are 22 T cell receptor beta chains sequenced from a single sample in a study of T cell responses to AZD1222 COVID-19 vaccine. The method was immunoSEQ multiplex PCR; TCRdb's version includes in-frame clones alone and lacks a portion of them. Among about 160,000 clones, roughly nine tenths were seen once, and the ten largest hold about 4%. Material: peripheral blood, obtained 28 days after the second AZD1222 dose. These receptors all come from an adult who received the AZD1222 COVID-19 vaccine.

The J gene is TRBJ2-2, the V gene TRBV10-3; D unclear. The V end was cut by 1 base, the J end by 5 bases, with 2 bases between. The CDR3 has 12 residues. CDR1 is ENHRY, CDR2 SYGVKD, per germline. Here the CDR3 DNA reads TGTGCCATCAGTGAGTTTACCGGGGAGCTGTTTTTT. Amino acid sequence: CAISEFTGELFF.

The V call is TRBV19, the J call TRBJ1-1, with D maybe TRBD1 (5 bases). V lost 10 bases and J 0 bases, leaving 15 bases between the germline ends. CDR1 is LNHDA, CDR2 SQIVND, per germline (reference sequence). The CDR3 consists of 14 residues. CDR3 nucleotides: TGTGCCACCAAAGCGGCAGGGCTGAACACTGAAGCTTTCTTT. Translation gives CATKAAGLNTEAFF. Full variable domain (rest looked up from reference TRBV19 and TRBJ1-1): DGGITQSPKYLFRKEGQNVTLSCEQNLNHDAMYWYRQDPGQGLRLIYYSQIVNDFQKGDIAEGYSVSREKKESFPLTVTSAQKNPTAFYLCATKAAGLNTEAFFGQGTRLTVV.

This chain connects TRBV27 to TRBJ2-1, with no clear D. Germline V lookup: CDR1 MNHEY, CDR2 SMNVEV (reference sequence). The CDR3 has 17 amino acids. Trimming stripped 5 bases from V and 4 bases from J, with 21 bases between. The CDR3 spells CASSLGLTPEGYNEQFF. For the CDR3, the DNA is TGTGCCAGCAGTCTTGGCCTGACACCAGAAGGTTACAATGAGCAGTTCTTC.

The chain uses TRBV5-6 and TRBJ1-2; D ambiguous. The CDR3 has 13 residues. V dropped 0 bases and J dropped 4 bases, with 7 bases sitting between them. The germline V gene encodes CDR1 SGHDT and CDR2 YYEEEE. For the CDR3, the DNA is TGTGCCAGCAGCTTGGACAGATCCTATGGCTACACCTTC. Its protein product is CASSLDRSYGYTF. The full variable domain, rest sourced from reference TRBV5-6 and TRBJ1-2, is DAGVTQSPTHLIKTRGQQVTLRCSPKSGHDTVSWYQQALGQGPQFIFQYYEEEERQRGNFPDRFSGHQFPNYSSELNVNALLLGDSALYLCASSLDRSYGYTFGSGTRLTVV.

V and J are TRBV2 and TRBJ2-2; D perhaps matches TRBD1 (5 bases). Germline V lookup: CDR1 SNHLY, CDR2 FYNNEI. The CDR3 spans 15 residues. V was clipped by 3 bases and J by 0 bases, with 8 bases between them. CDR3 in amino acids: CASSETASNTGELFF. The CDR3 DNA sequence: TGTGCCAGCAGTGAGACAGCTTCGAACACCGGGGAGCTGTTTTTT.

V gene TRBV27 combines with J gene TRBJ1-2; the D gene is possibly TRBD1 (6 bases). The CDR3 extends over 14 amino acids. Germline V gene sequence: CDR1 MNHEY, CDR2 SMNVEV (reference sequence). Trimming shortened V by 2 bases and J by 6 bases, and 13 bases separated the two germline ends. The CDR3: CASSLVRGADGYTF. The CDR3 region has the DNA TGTGCCAGCAGTTTAGTCCGGGGGGCTGATGGCTACACCTTC.

CDR3 DNA: TGTGCCAGCAGCTTAAATTCGCGGAATATGCCTCATACGCAGTATTTT. Its translation is CASSLNSRNMPHTQYF. The chain carries TRBV7-2 and TRBJ2-3; D is unresolved. The CDR3 contains 16 residues. Germline CDR1 is SGHTA and CDR2 is FQGNSA. Deletions cut 2 bases from V and 7 bases from J, with 19 bases between.

This rearrangement joins TRBV5-4 to TRBJ1-2; D is unclear. V lost 2 bases, J lost 6 bases, and 8 bases lay in between. The CDR3 totals 12 residues. Germline V lookup: CDR1 SGHNT, CDR2 YYREEE (reference sequence). CDR3: CASSFDADGYTF. In nucleotides, the CDR3 is TGTGCCAGCAGCTTTGATGCGGATGGCTACACCTTC.

The V call is TRBV6-5, the J call TRBJ1-1; D call uncertain. Germline assignment: CDR1 MNHEY and CDR2 SVGAGI. Trimming left V 7 bases short and J 5 bases short, with 8 bases between. The CDR3 is 11 residues long. The CDR3 is CASIGLTEAFF. In DNA form, the CDR3 reads TGTGCCAGCATCGGTCTTACTGAAGCTTTCTTT.

This clone was recorded only once. This chain joins TRBV25-1 and TRBJ2-5; 7 positions match TRBD1. Germline trimming cut 5 bases from V and 9 bases from J; bases unmatched to any gene: 6. CDR3 length: 12 residues. Per the germline V gene, CDR1 is MGHDK and CDR2 is SYGVNS. CDR3 amino acids: CASSTTGVAQYF. The CDR3 coding sequence is TGTGCCAGCAGTACTACAGGGGTGGCCCAGTACTTC.

In this sample, this clone turned up many times. This CDR3 reads CASSRTASGETQYF. In DNA form, the CDR3 reads TGTGCCAGCTCTCGGACGGCCAGCGGGGAGACCCAGTACTTC. This rearrangement joins TRBV19 to TRBJ2-5, with a tentative D call TRBD2 (6 bases). The length of the CDR3 is 14 residues. V was pared by 9 bases and J by 5 bases, with 19 bases between. The V gene's germline CDR1 is LNHDA and CDR2 SQIVND (reference sequence).

V gene TRBV20-1 combines with J gene TRBJ2-3; D possibly corresponds to TRBD2 (6 bases). CDR3 length equals 14 residues. V lost 3 bases to trimming and J lost 3 bases, with 13 bases between them. CDR1 is DFQATT and CDR2 is SNEGSKA in the germline V gene (reference sequence). CDR3 sequence (DNA): TGCAGTGCTAGTCAGGCGGGACGGACAGATACGCAGTATTTT. Amino acid sequence: CSASQAGRTDTQYF.

This chain uses TRBV9 with TRBJ2-3; TRBD2 matches 13 bases. The V and J ends lost 3 bases and 3 bases, in that order; junction bases with no gene match: 4. The CDR3 is 16 residues long. The germline V gene encodes CDR1 SGDLS and CDR2 YYNGEE. CDR3 loop: CASSARLAGGTDTQYF. The CDR3 region has the DNA TGTGCCAGCAGCGCAAGACTAGCGGGAGGTACAGATACGCAGTATTTT. Together with reference TRBV9 and TRBJ2-3, the CDR3 gives the full variable domain: DSGVTQTPKHLITATGQRVTLRCSPRSGDLSVYWYQQSLDQGLQFLIQYYNGEERAKGNILERFSAQQFPDLHSELNLSSLELGDSALYFCASSARLAGGTDTQYFGPGTRLTVL.

This chain links TRBV12-5 with TRBJ2-3; D gene uncertain. Germline loops: CDR1 LGHNT, CDR2 FRNRAP. Trimming left V 5 bases short and J 4 bases short, with 7 bases between. CDR3 length equals 12 residues. CDR3 sequence reads: CASGLLADTQYF. CDR3 DNA: TGTGCTAGTGGTCTACTCGCAGATACGCAGTATTTT.

The chain recombines TRBV6-4 with TRBJ2-3; TRBD1 aligns across 9 bases. Germline CDR1 is MRHNA and CDR2 is SNTAGT. This CDR3 has 16 residues. Trimming took 5 bases from V and 3 from J; bases not matched to a gene: 9. The CDR3 DNA follows: TGTGCCAGCAGTCCCAACAGGGGGCGAGATACAGATACGCAGTATTTT. Protein product: CASSPNRGRDTDTQYF.

V is TRBV4-3 and J is TRBJ2-1; the D is unclear. The CDR3 length is 13 residues. V was trimmed by 0 bases and J by 6 bases, leaving 6 bases between them. Germline assignment: CDR1 LGHNA and CDR2 YSLEER. CDR3 residues: CASSQDWINEQFF. The CDR3 DNA sequence: TGCGCCAGCAGCCAAGATTGGATCAATGAGCAGTTCTTC.

V gene TRBV5-1 combines with J gene TRBJ1-3; the D gene is possibly TRBD1 (5 bases). CDR3 length: 15 residues. V was cut by 4 bases and J by 4 bases, with 15 bases left in between. Germline V gene sequence: CDR1 SGHRS, CDR2 YFSETQ. CDR3 nucleotides: TGCGCCAGCAGCAGAGACAGTGGTCGGGGAAACACCATATATTTT. Amino acids: CASSRDSGRGNTIYF.

This chain uses TRBV29-1 with TRBJ2-7, with D tentatively TRBD1 or TRBD2 (5 bases each). Germline V lookup: CDR1 SQVTM, CDR2 ANQGSEA. Trimming shortened V by 3 bases and J by 5 bases, and 23 bases separated the two germline ends. The CDR3 length is 16 residues. In DNA, the CDR3 is TGCAGCGTTGACGGTTTCAGAGGGACCGGGTCCCACGAGCAGTACTTC. Protein product: CSVDGFRGTGSHEQYF.

This CDR3 reads CASSSSPGQIYSYEQYF. CDR3 nucleotides: TGTGCCAGCAGCTCATCTCCGGGACAGATTTACTCCTACGAGCAGTACTTC. The genes are TRBV5-6 and TRBJ2-7; TRBD1 matches at 7 bases. Germline CDR1 reads SGHDT; CDR2 reads YYEEEE. The CDR3 has 17 amino acids. Trimming took 3 bases from V and 0 from J; bases not matched to a gene: 12. Together with reference TRBV5-6 and TRBJ2-7, the CDR3 gives the full variable domain: DAGVTQSPTHLIKTRGQQVTLRCSPKSGHDTVSWYQQALGQGPQFIFQYYEEEERQRGNFPDRFSGHQFPNYSSELNVNALLLGDSALYLCASSSSPGQIYSYEQYFGPGTRLTVT.

This chain's CDR3 is CASRDGGYEQFF. CDR3 DNA sequence: TGTGCCAGTCGGGACGGCGGGTATGAGCAGTTCTTC. The rearrangement joins TRBV19 to TRBJ2-1, with D possibly called TRBD1 or TRBD2 (5 bases each). There are 12 residues in the CDR3. Germline-derived CDR1 and CDR2 are LNHDA and SQIVND (reference sequence). Trimming took 8 bases from V and 8 from J, leaving 13 bases between them. The entire variable domain, with the rest obtained from reference TRBV19 and TRBJ2-1, is as follows: DGGITQSPKYLFRKEGQNVTLSCEQNLNHDAMYWYRQDPGQGLRLIYYSQIVNDFQKGDIAEGYSVSREKKESFPLTVTSAQKNPTAFYLCASRDGGYEQFFGPGTRLTVL.

V is TRBV5-8 and J is TRBJ1-1; possibly TRBD1 for D (6 bases). The CDR3 has 15 amino acids. CDR1 and CDR2 from the germline V gene are SGHTS and YDEGEE. Trimming removed 4 bases at V and 0 bases at J, with 13 bases between. The CDR3 coding sequence is TGTGCCAGCAGCCGCGGACAGTTCATGAACACTGAAGCTTTCTTT. Its translation is CASSRGQFMNTEAFF. Variable domain in full (rest from reference TRBV5-8 and TRBJ1-1): EAGVTQSPTHLIKTRGQQATLRCSPISGHTSVYWYQQALGLGLQFLLWYDEGEERNRGNFPPRFSGRQFPNYSSELNVNALELEDSALYLCASSRGQFMNTEAFFGQGTRLTVV.

The chain combines TRBV12-5 with TRBJ1-1; no clear D gene. With 6 bases removed from V and 0 bases from J, the gap between germline ends came to 14 bases. The CDR3 is made up of 15 amino acids. CDR1 is LGHNT, CDR2 FRNRAP, per germline. The CDR3 region is CASGSGERMNTEAFF. CDR3 bases: TGTGCTAGTGGCTCCGGCGAGCGAATGAACACTGAAGCTTTCTTT.